This record covers a single T cell receptor (beta chain). The data belong to a study of OX40 agonist ivuxolimab in advanced cancers. With baseline, cycle 4 day 1, and cycle 7 day 1 as timepoints, blood was sampled. The assay was immunoSEQ multiplex PCR, and TCRdb's table has in-frame clones only and misses some. The table records roughly 65,000 clones, more than 85% of them present only once. The CDR3 extends over 13 amino acids. Trimming removed 7 bases from V and 4 bases from J, with 11 bases in between. Germline V CDR1 and CDR2: SNHLY, FYNNEI. The input for sequencing was CD4+ or CD8+ T cells sorted from blood, taken in a trial of the OX40 agonist ivuxolimab. This TCR was sampled from an adult with an advanced solid tumor such as melanoma, head and neck, liver or kidney cancer. V and J are TRBV2 and TRBJ2-1; a possible D gene is TRBD1 (5 bases). The DNA for the CDR3 is TGTGCCAGCACCCCAAGGGGATACAATGAGCAGTTCTTC. It yields the protein CASTPRGYNEQFF.